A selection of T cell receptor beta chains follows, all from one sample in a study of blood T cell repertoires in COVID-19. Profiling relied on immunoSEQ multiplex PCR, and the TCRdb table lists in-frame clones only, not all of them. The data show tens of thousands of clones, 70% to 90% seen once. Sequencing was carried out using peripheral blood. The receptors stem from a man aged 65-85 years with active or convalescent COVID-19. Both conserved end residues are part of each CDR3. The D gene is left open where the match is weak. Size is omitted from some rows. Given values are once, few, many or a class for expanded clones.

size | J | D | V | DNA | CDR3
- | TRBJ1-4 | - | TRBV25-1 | TGTGCCAGCAGACAGGGATCTAATGAAAAACTGTTTTTT | CASRQGSNEKLFF
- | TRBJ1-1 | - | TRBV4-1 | TGCGCCAGCAGCCGAGGGCAGAGCACTGAAGCTTTCTTT | CASSRGQSTEAFF
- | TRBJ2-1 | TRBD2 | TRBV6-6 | TGTGCCACCAGCGGGGGACCTAACCCCAATGAGCAGTTCTTC | CATSGGPNPNEQFF
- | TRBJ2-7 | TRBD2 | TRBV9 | TGTGCCAGCAGCCTGACGGGGGGAAAGTACGAGCAGTACTTC | CASSLTGGKYEQYF
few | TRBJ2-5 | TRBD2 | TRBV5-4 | TGTGCCAGCAGCTTCACTAGCGGGAGGCTCTCAGAGACCCAGTACTTC | CASSFTSGRLSETQYF
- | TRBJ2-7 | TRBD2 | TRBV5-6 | TGTGCCAGCAGCTCCGGACTAGCGGTTAGCTCCTACGAGCAGTACTTC | CASSSGLAVSSYEQYF
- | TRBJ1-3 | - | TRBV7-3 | TGTGCCAGCAGCTCCTCGACGGGATCTGGAAACACCATATATTTT | CASSSSTGSGNTIYF
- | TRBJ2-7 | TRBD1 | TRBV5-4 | TGTGCCAGCACCGGGACAGGGATATACGAGCAGTACTTC | CASTGTGIYEQYF
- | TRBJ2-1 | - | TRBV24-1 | TGTGCCGCCAGTGCAGCATGGAGGAACAATGAGCAGTTCTTC | CAASAAWRNNEQFF
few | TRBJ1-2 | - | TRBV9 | TGTGCCAGCAGCTCGGGGAGGGGAAACTATGGCTACACCTTC | CASSSGRGNYGYTF
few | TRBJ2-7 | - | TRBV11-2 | TGTGCCAGCAGCCAGGATAGCTCCTACGAGCAGTACTTC | CASSQDSSYEQYF
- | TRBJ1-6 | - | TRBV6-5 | TGTGCCGGAGGGGACTCCAACGGTTATAATTCACCCCTCCACTTT | CAGGDSNGYNSPLHF
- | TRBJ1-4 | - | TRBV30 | TGTGCCTGGAGTGTACTGACAGGCGCGAATGAAAAACTGTTTTTT | CAWSVLTGANEKLFF
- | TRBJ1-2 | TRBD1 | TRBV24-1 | TGTGCCACCAGTGATCAGGACAGGGGCTATGGCTACACCTTC | CATSDQDRGYGYTF
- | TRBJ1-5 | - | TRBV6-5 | TGTGCCAGCAACACAGGAAATCAGCCCCAGCATTTT | CASNTGNQPQHF
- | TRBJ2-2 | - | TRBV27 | TGTGCCAGCAGCCGGCGGGTGGGGACCGGGGAGCTGTTTTTT | CASSRRVGTGELFF
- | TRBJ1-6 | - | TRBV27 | TGTGCCAGCAGCAACCGGGGCAGGGGTTCACCCCTCCACTTT | CASSNRGRGSPLHF
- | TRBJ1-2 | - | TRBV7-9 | TGTGCCAGCAGCCCGGACAGCTATGGCTACACCTTC | CASSPDSYGYTF
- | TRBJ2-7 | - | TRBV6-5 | TGTGCCAGCAGTCTAGCGGCGGGGGCAGACGAGCAGTACTTC | CASSLAAGADEQYF
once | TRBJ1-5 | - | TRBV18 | TGTGCCAGCTCCCAGTTATTAGAGGGTCAGCCCCAGCATTTT | CASSQLLEGQPQHF
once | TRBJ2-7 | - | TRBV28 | TGTGCCATGTCACAGTCTCCAGGGTACGAGCAGTACTTC | CAMSQSPGYEQYF
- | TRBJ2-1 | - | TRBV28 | TGTGCCAGCAGCAGGAATGAGCAGTTCTTC | CASSRNEQFF
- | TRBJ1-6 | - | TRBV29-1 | TGCAGCGTTGGAACAGGGAACTCTGGTTCACCCCTCCACTTT | CSVGTGNSGSPLHF
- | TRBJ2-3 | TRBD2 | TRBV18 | TGTGCCAGCTCCCTCAATAGCGGGAGGGCCACGGATACGCAGTATTTT | CASSLNSGRATDTQYF
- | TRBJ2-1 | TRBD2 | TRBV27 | TGTGCCAGCAGGCTAGCGGCCTCCTACAATGAGCAGTTCTTC | CASRLAASYNEQFF
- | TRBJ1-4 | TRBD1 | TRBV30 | TGTGCCTGGAGTCCGGGACAGAGGAATGAAAAACTGTTTTTT | CAWSPGQRNEKLFF
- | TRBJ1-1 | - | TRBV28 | TGTGCCAGCAGTTTACAGGTAATTAACACTGAAGCTTTCTTT | CASSLQVINTEAFF
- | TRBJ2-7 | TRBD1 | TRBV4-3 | TGCGCCAGCAGCCGTCATTGGGGACAGGGAATTTATGAGCAGTACTTC | CASSRHWGQGIYEQYF
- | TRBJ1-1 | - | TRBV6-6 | TGTGCCAGTCAACGGCAGGCTGAAGCTTTCTTT | CASQRQAEAFF
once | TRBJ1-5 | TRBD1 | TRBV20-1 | TGCAGTGCTCGTGTCACAGGGGGAAGCAATCAGCCCCAGCATTTT | CSARVTGGSNQPQHF
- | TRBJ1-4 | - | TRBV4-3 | TGCGCCAGCAGCCAATCACAGGGAGTTAATGAAAAACTGTTTTTT | CASSQSQGVNEKLFF
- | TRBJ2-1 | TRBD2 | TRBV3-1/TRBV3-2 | TGTGCCAGCAGCCAGAGCGGGAGGGTCACTGGTGAGCAGTTCTTC | CASSQSGRVTGEQFF
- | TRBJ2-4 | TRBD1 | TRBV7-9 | TGTGCCAGCAGCCTAAGTTCAGGGACAGGGGGTAACATTCAGTACTTC | CASSLSSGTGGNIQYF
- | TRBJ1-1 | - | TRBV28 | TGTGCCAGCACCTCACACACAACAGGAGCCGCTGAGGCTTTCTTT | CASTSHTTGAAEAFF
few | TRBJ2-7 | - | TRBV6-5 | TGTGCCAGCAGTTACTATAGCGGCTCTCAACCCTACGAGCAGTACTTC | CASSYYSGSQPYEQYF
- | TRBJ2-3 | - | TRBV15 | TGTGCCACCAGCGAGTTTTCCACAGATACGCAGTATTTT | CATSEFSTDTQYF
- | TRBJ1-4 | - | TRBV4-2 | TGTGCCAGCAGCCAAGATCCGTCGGCTAATGAAAAACTGTTTTTT | CASSQDPSANEKLFF
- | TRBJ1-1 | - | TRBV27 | TGTGCCAGCAGTTTAACAGGACTGAACACTGAAGCTTTCTTT | CASSLTGLNTEAFF
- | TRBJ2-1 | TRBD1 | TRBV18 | TGTGCCAGCTCGCGGGACAGGGTCATATACAATGAGCAGTTCTTC | CASSRDRVIYNEQFF
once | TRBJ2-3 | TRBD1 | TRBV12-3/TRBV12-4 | TGTGCCAGCCTAGGGGGCGCAGCAGATACGCAGTATTTT | CASLGGAADTQYF
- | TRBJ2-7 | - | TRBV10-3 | TGTGCCATCAGTGAGTCGAACAGGGCCGGGGACGAGCAGTACTTC | CAISESNRAGDEQYF
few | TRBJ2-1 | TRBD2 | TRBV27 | TGTGCCAGCAGCCATATGGGGGCGACTAGCGGGATTTACAATGAGCAGTTCTTC | CASSHMGATSGIYNEQFF
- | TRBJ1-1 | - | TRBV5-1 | TGCGCCAGCAGCTTGGTAGGGGGGGATACTGAAGCTTTCTTT | CASSLVGGDTEAFF
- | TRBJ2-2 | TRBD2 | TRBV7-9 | TGTGCCAGCAGCCCTCCGGGACTAGCGCCCACCGGGGAGCTGTTTTTT | CASSPPGLAPTGELFF
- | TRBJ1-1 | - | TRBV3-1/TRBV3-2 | TGTGCCAGCAGCCAAGGGCTCCCCTCCGGGAGCCTGAACACTGAAGCTTTCTTT | CASSQGLPSGSLNTEAFF
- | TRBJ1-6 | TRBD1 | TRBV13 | TGTGCCAGCAGCCCCAGGGGGGATAATTCACCCCTCCACTTT | CASSPRGDNSPLHF
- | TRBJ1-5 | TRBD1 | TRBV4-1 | TGCGCCAGCAGCCAAGATAACAGGGGACATCAGCCCCAGCATTTT | CASSQDNRGHQPQHF
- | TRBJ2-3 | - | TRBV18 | TGTGCCAGCTCACCTTTACCGCTAGCAGATACGCAGTATTTT | CASSPLPLADTQYF
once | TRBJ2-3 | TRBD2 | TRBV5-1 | TGCGCCAGCAGCTTGGACGCGGGAGGTACAGATACGCAGTATTTT | CASSLDAGGTDTQYF
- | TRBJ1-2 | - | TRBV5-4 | TGTGCCAGCAGCTTGGTTCGGGACTATGGCTACACCTTC | CASSLVRDYGYTF
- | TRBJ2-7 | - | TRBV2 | TGTGCCAGCAGTGACGTGAATAGCGTGTACTTC | CASSDVNSVYF
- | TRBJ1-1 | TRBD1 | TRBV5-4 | TGTGCCAGCAGCTTGGGCGGGACAGGAAGAGCTGAAGCTTTCTTT | CASSLGGTGRAEAFF
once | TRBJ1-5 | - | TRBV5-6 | TGTGCCAGCAGCTTGCAGAACAATCAGCCCCAGCATTTT | CASSLQNNQPQHF
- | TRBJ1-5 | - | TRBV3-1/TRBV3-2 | TGTGCCAGCAGCCAGGCCCTTACAGCTCAGCCCCAGCATTTT | CASSQALTAQPQHF
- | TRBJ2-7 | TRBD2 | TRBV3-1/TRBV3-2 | TGTGCCAGCAGCTGGACTAGCGGGAGCTACGAGCAGTACTTC | CASSWTSGSYEQYF
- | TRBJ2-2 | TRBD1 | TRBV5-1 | TGCGCCAGCAGCTTGAACAGGGGCATCACCGGGGAGCTGTTTTTT | CASSLNRGITGELFF
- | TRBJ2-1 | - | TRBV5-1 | TGCGCCAGCAGCCCCAGTGCGGGCTCCTACAATGAGCAGTTCTTC | CASSPSAGSYNEQFF